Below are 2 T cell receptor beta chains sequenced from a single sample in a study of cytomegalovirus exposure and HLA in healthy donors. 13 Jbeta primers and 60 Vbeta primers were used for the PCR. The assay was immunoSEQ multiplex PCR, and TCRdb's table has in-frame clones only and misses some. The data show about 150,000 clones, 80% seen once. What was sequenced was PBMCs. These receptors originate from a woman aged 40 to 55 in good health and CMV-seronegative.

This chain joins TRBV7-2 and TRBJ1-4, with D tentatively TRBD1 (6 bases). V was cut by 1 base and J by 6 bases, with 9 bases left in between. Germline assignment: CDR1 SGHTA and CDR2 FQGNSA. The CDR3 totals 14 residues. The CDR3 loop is CASSLVTGHEKLFF. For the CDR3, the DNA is TGTGCCAGCAGCTTAGTGACAGGTCATGAAAAACTGTTTTTT.

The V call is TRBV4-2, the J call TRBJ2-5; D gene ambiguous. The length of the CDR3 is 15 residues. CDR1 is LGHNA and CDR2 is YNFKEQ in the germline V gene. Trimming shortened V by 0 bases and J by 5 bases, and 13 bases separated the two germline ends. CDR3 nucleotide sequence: TGTGCCAGCAGCCAAGATTTAGAGGATTTGGAGACCCAGTACTTC. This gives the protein CASSQDLEDLETQYF.